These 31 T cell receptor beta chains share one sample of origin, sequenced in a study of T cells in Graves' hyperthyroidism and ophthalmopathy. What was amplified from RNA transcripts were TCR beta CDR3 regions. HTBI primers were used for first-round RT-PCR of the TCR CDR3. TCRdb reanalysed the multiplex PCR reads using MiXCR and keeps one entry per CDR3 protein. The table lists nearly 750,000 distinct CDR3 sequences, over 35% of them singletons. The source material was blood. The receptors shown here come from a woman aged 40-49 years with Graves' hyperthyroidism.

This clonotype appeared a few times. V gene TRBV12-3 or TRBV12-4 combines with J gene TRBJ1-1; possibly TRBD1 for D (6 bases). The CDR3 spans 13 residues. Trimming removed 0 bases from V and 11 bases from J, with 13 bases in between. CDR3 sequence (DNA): TGTGCCAGCAGTTTAGCCACAGGGTCGGGGGCTTTCTTT. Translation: CASSLATGSGAFF.

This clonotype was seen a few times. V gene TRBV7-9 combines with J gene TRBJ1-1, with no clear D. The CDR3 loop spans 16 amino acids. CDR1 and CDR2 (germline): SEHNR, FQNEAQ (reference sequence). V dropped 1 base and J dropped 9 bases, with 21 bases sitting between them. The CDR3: CASSLGSEGRLSQAFF. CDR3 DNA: TGTGCCAGCAGCTTAGGATCCGAGGGTCGGCTTTCCCAAGCTTTCTTT.

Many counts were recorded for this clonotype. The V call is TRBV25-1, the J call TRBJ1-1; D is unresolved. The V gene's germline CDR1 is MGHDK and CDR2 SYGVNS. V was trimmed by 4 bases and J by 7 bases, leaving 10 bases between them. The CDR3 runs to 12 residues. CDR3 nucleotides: TGTGCCAGCAGTGGTTCGGGGATTGAAGCTTTCTTT. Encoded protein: CASSGSGIEAFF.

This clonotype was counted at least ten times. The CDR3 here is CAISESKGTGAYEQYF. As DNA, the CDR3 is TGTGCCATCAGTGAGTCGAAGGGGACAGGAGCCTACGAGCAGTACTTC. J is TRBJ2-7 and V is TRBV10-3, with TRBD1 matching 8 bases. Germline CDR1 ENHRY, CDR2 SYGVKD. The J segment lost 2 bases and the V segment lost 0 bases, leaving 6 bases of the junction unmatched. The CDR3 covers 16 residues.

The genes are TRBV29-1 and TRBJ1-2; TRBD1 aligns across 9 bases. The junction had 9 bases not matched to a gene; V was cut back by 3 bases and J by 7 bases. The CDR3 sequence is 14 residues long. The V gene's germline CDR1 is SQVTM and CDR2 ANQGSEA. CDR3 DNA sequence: TGCAGCGTTGATATGACAGGGGGGGAGGGTGGCTACACCTTC. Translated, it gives CSVDMTGGEGGYTF.

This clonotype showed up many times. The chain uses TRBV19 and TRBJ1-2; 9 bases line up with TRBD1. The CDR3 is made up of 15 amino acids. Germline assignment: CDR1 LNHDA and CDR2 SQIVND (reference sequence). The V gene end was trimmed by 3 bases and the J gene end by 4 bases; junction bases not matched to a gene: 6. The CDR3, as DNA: TGTGCCAGTAGTATTTCCGGGACAGGGAGCTATGGCTACACCTTC. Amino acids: CASSISGTGSYGYTF.

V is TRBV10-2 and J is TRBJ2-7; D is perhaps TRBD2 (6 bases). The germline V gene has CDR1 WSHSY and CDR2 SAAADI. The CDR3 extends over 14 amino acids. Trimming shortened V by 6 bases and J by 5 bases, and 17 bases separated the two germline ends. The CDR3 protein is CASSQAGVLDEQYF. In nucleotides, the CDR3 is TGCGCCAGCAGCCAAGCGGGTGTGTTAGACGAGCAGTACTTC.

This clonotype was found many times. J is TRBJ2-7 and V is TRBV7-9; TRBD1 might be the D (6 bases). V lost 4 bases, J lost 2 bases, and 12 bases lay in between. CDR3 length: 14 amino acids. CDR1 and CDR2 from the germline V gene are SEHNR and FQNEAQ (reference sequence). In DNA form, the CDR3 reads TGTGCCAGCAGCTCTGCGACAGGAGCCTACGAGCAGTACTTC. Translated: CASSSATGAYEQYF.

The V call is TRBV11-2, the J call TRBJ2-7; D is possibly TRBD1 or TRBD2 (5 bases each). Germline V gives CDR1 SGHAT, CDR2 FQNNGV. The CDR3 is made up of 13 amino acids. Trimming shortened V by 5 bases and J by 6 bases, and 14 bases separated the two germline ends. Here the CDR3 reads CASSVDFGAEQYF. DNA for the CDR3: TGTGCCAGCAGCGTGGACTTTGGGGCCGAGCAGTACTTC.

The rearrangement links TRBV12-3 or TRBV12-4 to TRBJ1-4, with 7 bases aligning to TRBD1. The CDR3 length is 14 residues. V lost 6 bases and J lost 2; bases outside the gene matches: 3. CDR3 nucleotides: TGTGCCAGCAGCGACAGGGTCACTAATGAAAAACTGTTTTTT. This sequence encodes CASSDRVTNEKLFF.

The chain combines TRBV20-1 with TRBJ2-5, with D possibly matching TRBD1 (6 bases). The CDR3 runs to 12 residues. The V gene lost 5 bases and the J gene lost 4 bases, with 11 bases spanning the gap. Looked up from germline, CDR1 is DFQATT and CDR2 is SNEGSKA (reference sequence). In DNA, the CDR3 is TGCAGTGCTCTATACAGGGCAGAGACCCAGTACTTC. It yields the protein CSALYRAETQYF.

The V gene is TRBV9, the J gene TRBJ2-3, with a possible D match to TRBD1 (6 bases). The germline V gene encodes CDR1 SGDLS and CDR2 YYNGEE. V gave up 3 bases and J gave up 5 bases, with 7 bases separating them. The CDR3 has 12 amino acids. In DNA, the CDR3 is TGTGCCAGCAGCGAAGGGGGAGATACGCAGTATTTT. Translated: CASSEGGDTQYF. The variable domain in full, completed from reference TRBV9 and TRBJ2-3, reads DSGVTQTPKHLITATGQRVTLRCSPRSGDLSVYWYQQSLDQGLQFLIQYYNGEERAKGNILERFSAQQFPDLHSELNLSSLELGDSALYFCASSEGGDTQYFGPGTRLTVL.

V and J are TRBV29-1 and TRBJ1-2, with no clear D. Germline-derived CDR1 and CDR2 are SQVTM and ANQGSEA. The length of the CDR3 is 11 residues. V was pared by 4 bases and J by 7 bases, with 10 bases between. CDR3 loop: CSVAGYGGYTF. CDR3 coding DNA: TGCAGCGTTGCGGGCTACGGTGGCTACACCTTC.

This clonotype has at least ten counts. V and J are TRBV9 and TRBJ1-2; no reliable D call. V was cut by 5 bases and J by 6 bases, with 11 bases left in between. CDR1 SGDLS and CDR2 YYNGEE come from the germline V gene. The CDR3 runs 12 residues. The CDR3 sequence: CASRDSWDGYTF. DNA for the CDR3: TGTGCCAGCAGGGACTCTTGGGATGGCTACACCTTC.

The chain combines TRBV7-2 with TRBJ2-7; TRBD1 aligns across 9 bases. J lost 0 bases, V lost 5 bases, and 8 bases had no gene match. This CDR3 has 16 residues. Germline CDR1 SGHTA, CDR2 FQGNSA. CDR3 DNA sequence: TGTGCCAGCAGCCGTCCCGGGACAGGGAGCTCCTACGAGCAGTACTTC. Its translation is CASSRPGTGSSYEQYF.

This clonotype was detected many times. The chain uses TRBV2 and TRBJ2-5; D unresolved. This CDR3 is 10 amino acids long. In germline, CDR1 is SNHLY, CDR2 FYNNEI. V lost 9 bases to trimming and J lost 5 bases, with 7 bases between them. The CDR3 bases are TGTGCCAGTTGGATGGAGACCCAGTACTTC. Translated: CASWMETQYF.

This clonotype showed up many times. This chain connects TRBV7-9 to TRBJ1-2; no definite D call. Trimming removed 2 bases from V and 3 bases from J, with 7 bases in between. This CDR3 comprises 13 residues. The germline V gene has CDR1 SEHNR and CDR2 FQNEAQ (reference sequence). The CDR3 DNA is TGTGCCAGCAGCTTAACAGCTGACTATGGCTACACCTTC. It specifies CASSLTADYGYTF.

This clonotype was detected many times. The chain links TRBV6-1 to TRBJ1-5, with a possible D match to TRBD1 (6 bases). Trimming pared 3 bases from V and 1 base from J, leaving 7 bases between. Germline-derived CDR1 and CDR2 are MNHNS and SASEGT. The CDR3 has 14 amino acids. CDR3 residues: CASSEQGSNQPQHF. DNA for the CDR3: TGTGCCAGCAGTGAGCAGGGGAGCAATCAGCCCCAGCATTTT.

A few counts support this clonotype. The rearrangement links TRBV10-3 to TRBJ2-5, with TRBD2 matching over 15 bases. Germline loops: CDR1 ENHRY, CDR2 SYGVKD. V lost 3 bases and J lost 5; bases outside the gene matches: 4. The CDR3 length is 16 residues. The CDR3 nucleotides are TGTGCCATCAGTGAACGGACTAGCGGGGGGGGGGAGACCCAGTACTTC. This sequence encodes CAISERTSGGGETQYF.

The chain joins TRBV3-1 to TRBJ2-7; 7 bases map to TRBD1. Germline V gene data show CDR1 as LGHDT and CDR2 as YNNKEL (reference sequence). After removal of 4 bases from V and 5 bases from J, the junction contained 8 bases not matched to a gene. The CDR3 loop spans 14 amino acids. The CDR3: CASSPRTGVHEQYF. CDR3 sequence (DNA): TGTGCCAGCAGCCCGCGGACAGGCGTCCACGAGCAGTACTTC.

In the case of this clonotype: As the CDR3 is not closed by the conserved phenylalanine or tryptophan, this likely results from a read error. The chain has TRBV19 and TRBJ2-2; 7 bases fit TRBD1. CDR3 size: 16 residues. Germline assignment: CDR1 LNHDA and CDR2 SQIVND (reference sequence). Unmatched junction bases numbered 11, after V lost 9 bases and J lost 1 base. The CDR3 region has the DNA TGTGCCAGCGACTCTTGGGGGACAGAGAACACCGGGGAGCTGTTTTGT. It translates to CASDSWGTENTGELFC.

The CDR3 here is CSVDGGAEAFF. The CDR3 bases are TGCAGCGTTGACGGAGGGGCTGAAGCTTTCTTT. V and J are TRBV29-1 and TRBJ1-1, with D possibly matching TRBD1 (5 bases). Trimming removed 3 bases at V and 6 bases at J, with 8 bases between. CDR1 is SQVTM and CDR2 is ANQGSEA in the germline V gene. The CDR3 consists of 11 residues.

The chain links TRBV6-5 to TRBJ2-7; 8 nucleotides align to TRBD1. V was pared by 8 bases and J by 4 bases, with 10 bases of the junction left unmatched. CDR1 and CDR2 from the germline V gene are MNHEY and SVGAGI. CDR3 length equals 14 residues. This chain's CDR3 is CASSPGQEAYEQYF. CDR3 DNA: TGTGCCAGCTCCCCGGGACAGGAGGCTTACGAGCAGTACTTC.

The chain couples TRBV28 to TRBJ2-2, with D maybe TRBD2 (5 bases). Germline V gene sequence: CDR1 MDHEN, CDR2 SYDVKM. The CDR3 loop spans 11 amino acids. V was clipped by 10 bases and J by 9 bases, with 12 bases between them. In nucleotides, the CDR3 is TGTGCCACCCGTAGCGTTTGGGAGCTGTTTTTT. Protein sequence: CATRSVWELFF.

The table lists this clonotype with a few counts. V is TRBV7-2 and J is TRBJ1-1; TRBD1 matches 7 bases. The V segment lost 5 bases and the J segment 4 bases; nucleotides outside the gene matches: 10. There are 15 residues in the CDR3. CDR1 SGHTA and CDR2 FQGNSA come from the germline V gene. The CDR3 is CASSQRQGRGTEAFF. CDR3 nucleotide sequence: TGTGCCAGCAGCCAGCGACAGGGTAGGGGCACTGAAGCTTTCTTT.

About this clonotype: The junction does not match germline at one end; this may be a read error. The CDR3 here is CATSGTGDHEQCF. In DNA form, the CDR3 reads TGTGCCACTTCAGGGACAGGGGACCACGAGCAGTGCTTC. This rearrangement joins TRBV6-5 to TRBJ2-7; TRBD1 matches 10 bases. Germline V gives CDR1 MNHEY, CDR2 SVGAGI. The CDR3 sequence is 13 residues long.

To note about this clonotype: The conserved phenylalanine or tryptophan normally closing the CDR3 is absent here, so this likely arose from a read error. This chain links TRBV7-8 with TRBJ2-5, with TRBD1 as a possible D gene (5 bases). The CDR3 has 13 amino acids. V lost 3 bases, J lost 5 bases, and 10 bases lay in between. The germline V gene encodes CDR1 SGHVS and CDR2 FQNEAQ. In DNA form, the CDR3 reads TGTGCCAGCAGCTTCTCTGGGGCGGAGACCCAGTACCTC. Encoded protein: CASSFSGAETQYL.

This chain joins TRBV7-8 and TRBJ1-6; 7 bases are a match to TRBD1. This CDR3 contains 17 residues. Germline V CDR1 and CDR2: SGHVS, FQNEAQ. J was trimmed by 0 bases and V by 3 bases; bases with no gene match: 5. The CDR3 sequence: CASSFTGAISYNSPLHF. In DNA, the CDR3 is TGTGCCAGCAGCTTCACAGGGGCGATCTCCTATAATTCACCCCTCCACTTT.

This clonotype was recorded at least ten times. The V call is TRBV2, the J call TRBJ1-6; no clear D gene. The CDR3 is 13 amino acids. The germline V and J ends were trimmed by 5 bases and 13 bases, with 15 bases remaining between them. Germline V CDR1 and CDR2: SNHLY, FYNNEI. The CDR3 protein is CASSSDGMRPLHF. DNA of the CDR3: TGTGCCAGCAGTTCCGACGGGATGCGGCCCCTCCACTTT.

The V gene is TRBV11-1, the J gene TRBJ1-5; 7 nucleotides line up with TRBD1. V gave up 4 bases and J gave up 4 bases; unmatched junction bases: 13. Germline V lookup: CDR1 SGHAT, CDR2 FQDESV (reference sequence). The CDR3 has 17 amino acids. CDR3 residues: CASSSGTVGVENQPQHF. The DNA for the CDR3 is TGTGCCAGCAGCTCCGGGACAGTTGGGGTTGAGAATCAGCCCCAGCATTTT.

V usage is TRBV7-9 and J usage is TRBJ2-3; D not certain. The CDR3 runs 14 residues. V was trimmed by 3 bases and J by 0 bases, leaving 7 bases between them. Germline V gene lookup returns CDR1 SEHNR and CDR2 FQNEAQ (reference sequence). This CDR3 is CASSFSTSTDTQYF. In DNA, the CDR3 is TGTGCCAGCAGCTTTTCAACTAGCACAGATACGCAGTATTTT.